Presented here are 8 T cell receptor beta chains from one specimen sequenced in a study of CD8 T cells in Susac syndrome. It was with random hexamers that roughly 0.45 to 1 ug RNA was reverse transcribed. TCRdb re-analysed the immunoSEQ multiplex PCR reads in MiXCR, keeping a single row per CDR3 protein. The data contain around 180,000 distinct CDR3 sequences, 85% to 95% of them singletons. What was sequenced was CD4+ T cells from PBMCs. These receptors originate from a human donor with Susac syndrome.

The V gene is TRBV4-2, the J gene TRBJ2-1; D not resolved. CDR3 size: 17 residues. CDR1 LGHNA and CDR2 YNFKEQ come from the germline V gene. The ends were cut back, 0 bases at V and 0 bases at J, with 12 bases in the middle. The CDR3, as DNA: TGTGCCAGCAGCCAAGAACCGGATTTAAGCTCCTACAATGAGCAGTTCTTC. Translated, it gives CASSQEPDLSSYNEQFF.

V usage is TRBV11-2 and J usage is TRBJ1-2; TRBD1 agrees at 8 bases. Unmatched junction bases numbered 7, after V lost 5 bases and J lost 2 bases. The CDR3 sequence is 15 residues long. Per germline, CDR1 SGHAT and CDR2 FQNNGV. CDR3 coding DNA: TGTGCCAGCAGCGCAATCAGGGGGCCCAACTATGGCTACACCTTC. Translating it yields CASSAIRGPNYGYTF.

The sample holds one count of this clonotype. The DNA for the CDR3 is TGTGCCACCAGCAGCTACGGGACAGGGGCGGTCGGGGAGCTGTTTTTT. It encodes CATSSYGTGAVGELFF. V gene TRBV15 combines with J gene TRBJ2-2, with 10 bases matching TRBD1. CDR1 is LNHNV and CDR2 is YYDKDF in the germline V gene (reference sequence). V lost 3 bases to trimming and J lost 7 bases; unmatched junction nucleotides: 8. The CDR3 is made up of 16 amino acids.

The chain uses TRBV7-2 and TRBJ2-2, with D hard to call. V was cut by 2 bases and J by 2 bases, with 9 bases left in between. Germline lookup yields CDR1 SGHTA and CDR2 FQGNSA. The CDR3 is 15 amino acids. The CDR3 region has the DNA TGTGCCAGCAGCTTATGGGGAAGTAACACCGGGGAGCTGTTTTTT. Translation gives CASSLWGSNTGELFF.

The CDR3 is CASSQVLGAEAFF. The CDR3 DNA reads TGTGCCAGCAGCCAAGTGTTGGGGGCTGAAGCTTTCTTT. The gene calls are TRBV3-1 and TRBJ1-1; possible D gene TRBD1, 5 bases. Germline values: CDR1 LGHDT, CDR2 YNNKEL (reference sequence). V lost 1 base to trimming and J lost 6 bases, with 9 bases between them. The CDR3 loop spans 13 amino acids. The full variable domain, completed using reference TRBV3-1 and TRBJ1-1, is DTAVSQTPKYLVTQMGNDKSIKCEQNLGHDTMYWYKQDSKKFLKIMFSYNNKELIINETVPNRFSPKSPDKAHLNLHINSLELGDSAVYFCASSQVLGAEAFFGQGTRLTVV.

The chain has TRBV29-1 and TRBJ1-1; 7 bases map to TRBD1. V lost 6 bases and J lost 0; bases outside the gene matches: 13. This CDR3 region has 16 residues. Germline V gene sequence: CDR1 SQVTM, CDR2 ANQGSEA. CDR3 residues: CSVPGTGQILNTEAFF. CDR3 DNA sequence: TGCAGCGTGCCCGGAACGGGACAGATATTGAACACTGAAGCTTTCTTT. Variable domain in full (rest from reference TRBV29-1 and TRBJ1-1): SAVISQKPSRDICQRGTSLTIQCQVDSQVTMMFWYRQQPGQSLTLIATANQGSEATYESGFVIDKFPISRPNLTFSTLTVSNMSPEDSSIYLCSVPGTGQILNTEAFFGQGTRLTVV.

This chain links TRBV6-5 with TRBJ1-6; TRBD1 is a possible D gene (5 bases). The germline V gene encodes CDR1 MNHEY and CDR2 SVGAGI. The CDR3 runs to 14 residues. Trimming cost V 4 bases and J 8 bases, with 12 bases left between them. CDR3 nucleotide sequence: TGTGCCAGCAGTTCACGGGGCTCCGATTCACCCCTCCACTTT. Protein: CASSSRGSDSPLHF.

The J gene is TRBJ2-6, the V gene TRBV5-1; 8 nucleotides match TRBD1. V lost 2 bases to trimming and J lost 0 bases; unmatched junction nucleotides: 7. The CDR3 length is 18 residues. From germline, CDR1 is SGHRS and CDR2 YFSETQ. The CDR3 bases are TGCGCCAGCAGCTTTCAGGGGGCGACCACCTCTGGGGCCAACGTCCTGACTTTC. This encodes CASSFQGATTSGANVLTF.